This TCR beta chain was sequenced for a study of shared clonotypes between healthy human individuals. Whole-study results and caveats: Four donors had about 5.1% of their naive CD4 clonotypes in common.

The repertoire was sequenced with immunoSEQ multiplex PCR; TCRdb's copy has only in-frame clones and lacks some. The repertoire holds around 350,000 clones, with more than 60% as singletons. This clone has a handful of counts. Its antigen is unknown. The TCR was taken from a man younger than 45 in good health. The sample consisted of memory CD4+ T cells sorted from blood. Specified subset: CD45RA-negative fraction.

CDR3 region: CASSPAAGVSTDTQYF. CDR3 DNA: TGTGCCAGCAGCCCTGCCGCGGGGGTAAGCACAGATACGCAGTATTTT. The chain joins TRBV11-3 to TRBJ2-3, with TRBD2 identical over 7 bases. V trimming: 5 bases; J trimming: 0 bases; junction bases outside the gene matches: 8. Germline V gene sequence: CDR1 SGHNT, CDR2 YENEEA. The CDR3 runs 16 residues.